Sequencing of this T cell receptor beta chain was carried out in a study of OX40 agonist ivuxolimab in advanced cancers. Study at large: Patients received intravenous ivuxolimab every 2 weeks at 0.01 to 10 mg/kg. A male proportion of about 84% was recorded, with mean age about 54 years and range about 20 to 79.

The study, taken as a whole, reports: Partial responders dosed at 0.1-3.0 mg/kg displayed clonal expansion ranking among the lowest.

Germline loops: CDR1 SGDLS, CDR2 YYNGEE. The ends were cut back, 3 bases at V and 10 bases at J, with 17 bases in the middle. The CDR3 consists of 15 residues. With regard to this clone: The antigen remains unidentified.

Exclusion applied to patients with autoimmune disease history or systemic immunosuppression. Libraries were prepared by immunoSEQ multiplex PCR; TCRdb keeps only in-frame clonotypes and omits some of them. The sample includes about 94,000 clones, 94% of them seen just once. This chain connects TRBV9 to TRBJ1-6; D is possibly TRBD1 (5 bases). The source material was CD4+ or CD8+ T cells sorted from blood, sampled in a trial of the OX40 agonist ivuxolimab. The receptor was derived from an adult with an advanced solid tumor such as melanoma, head and neck, liver or kidney cancer. The CDR3, as DNA: TGTGCCAGCAGCGCCCGGGGCACCGGGGACTCACCCCTCCACTTT. This sequence encodes CASSARGTGDSPLHF.